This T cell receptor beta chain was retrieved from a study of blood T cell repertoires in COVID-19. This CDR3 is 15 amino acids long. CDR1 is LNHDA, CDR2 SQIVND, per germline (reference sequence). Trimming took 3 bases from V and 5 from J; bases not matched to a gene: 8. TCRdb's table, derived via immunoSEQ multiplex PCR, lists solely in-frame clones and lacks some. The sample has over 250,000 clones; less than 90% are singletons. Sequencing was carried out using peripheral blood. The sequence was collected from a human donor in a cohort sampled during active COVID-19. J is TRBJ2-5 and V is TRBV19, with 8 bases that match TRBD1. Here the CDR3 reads CASSILDREGETQYF. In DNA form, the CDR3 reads TGTGCCAGTAGTATCTTGGACAGGGAAGGGGAGACCCAGTACTTC.